The 28 T cell receptor beta chains listed next were all sequenced from one sample in a study of T cells in Graves' hyperthyroidism and ophthalmopathy (dated by TCRdb to the late 2010s). Library creation used multiplex PCR. The sequencer was an Illumina HiSeq 2000. The TCR beta CDR3 regions were amplified from the RNA transcripts. For the first round of RT-PCR on the TCR CDR3, the HTBI primer set was used together with the Qiagen OneStep RT-PCR kit. Using fastp at Q25 and MiXCR, TCRdb reprocessed the public reads and kept productive beta chains. Every CDR3 protein is listed once, alongside the most common genes and DNA of its rows. This sample gives 700,000 to 950,000 distinct CDR3 sequences in total; approximately 36% of them show up just once. The ten most abundant clones make up less than 40% of the sample. Material for sequencing was blood. The origin of the receptors is a woman aged 40 to 50 with Graves' hyperthyroidism.

The genes are TRBV29-1 and TRBJ1-1; D perhaps matches TRBD1 (5 bases). Germline V lookup: CDR1 SQVTM, CDR2 ANQGSEA. The V end lost 4 bases, the J end lost 11 bases, and 8 bases lay between the germline ends. The CDR3 sequence is 9 residues long. The CDR3 protein is CSVGGGAFF. The CDR3 DNA follows: TGCAGCGTTGGGGGGGGGGCTTTCTTT. The full variable domain, completed using reference TRBV29-1 and TRBJ1-1, is SAVISQKPSRDICQRGTSLTIQCQVDSQVTMMFWYRQQPGQSLTLIATANQGSEATYESGFVIDKFPISRPNLTFSTLTVSNMSPEDSSIYLCSVGGGAFFGQGTRLTVV.

The chain is built from TRBV7-6 and TRBJ1-3, with D possibly matching TRBD1 (6 bases). Germline CDR1 SGHVS, CDR2 FNYEAQ. This CDR3 comprises 14 residues. With 8 bases removed from V and 7 bases from J, the gap between germline ends came to 18 bases. CDR3 coding DNA: TGTGCCAGCTCGTACAGGGAAAACGGGAACACCATATATTTT. Its protein is CASSYRENGNTIYF.

This clonotype showed up many times. The V gene is TRBV10-2, the J gene TRBJ1-1; 7 bases are a match to TRBD1. The CDR3 extends over 15 amino acids. Germline trimming cut 4 bases from V and 1 base from J; bases unmatched to any gene: 6. Germline loops: CDR1 WSHSY, CDR2 SAAADI. The CDR3 nucleotides read TGCGCCAGCAGTGGACAGGGTGTGACGAACACTGAAGCTTTCTTT. Translation: CASSGQGVTNTEAFF.

This clonotype has just one count. A much larger clone lies one base from this, so it may be a read error. V usage is TRBV12-3 or TRBV12-4 and J usage is TRBJ1-1; unclear D gene. There are 13 residues in the CDR3. The CDR3 reads CVSSLRHSAEAFF. CDR3 bases: TGTGTCAGCAGTTTGAGGCATTCGGCTGAAGCTTTCTTT.

This clonotype was recorded many times. The genes are TRBV2 and TRBJ2-6; a weak D match, TRBD1 (6 bases). The CDR3 loop spans 15 amino acids. Looked up from germline, CDR1 is SNHLY and CDR2 is FYNNEI. Trimming stripped 5 bases from V and 2 bases from J, with 10 bases between. CDR3 in DNA: TGTGCCAGCAGTCCACAGGGAGCTGGGGCCAACGTCCTGACTTTC. Residues: CASSPQGAGANVLTF.

The chain carries TRBV12-3 or TRBV12-4 and TRBJ2-5; no definite D call. V dropped 1 base and J dropped 4 bases, with 7 bases sitting between them. The CDR3 extends over 13 amino acids. The CDR3 loop reads CASSLGNPETQYF. CDR3 nucleotides: TGTGCCAGCAGTTTAGGGAATCCAGAGACCCAGTACTTC.

This clonotype showed up many times. The chain uses TRBV7-9 and TRBJ2-6; D is ambiguous. The CDR3 loop spans 16 amino acids. Trimming cost V 5 bases and J 0 bases, with 11 bases left between them. Germline loops: CDR1 SEHNR, CDR2 FQNEAQ (reference sequence). CDR3: CASSTLMVSGANVLTF. DNA of the CDR3: TGTGCCAGCAGCACCCTGATGGTCTCTGGGGCCAACGTCCTGACTTTC.

The chain links TRBV29-1 to TRBJ2-5, with 7 bases fitting TRBD1. The germline V gene has CDR1 SQVTM and CDR2 ANQGSEA. The CDR3 contains 11 residues. The trim removed 6 bases at V and 4 bases at J, leaving 2 bases unmatched. The CDR3 protein is CSVYRGETQYF. The CDR3 DNA is TGCAGCGTATACAGGGGAGAGACCCAGTACTTC.

This clonotype was detected ten times or more. The V call is TRBV7-8, the J call TRBJ1-1; 8 positions agree with TRBD1. V lost 3 bases to trimming and J lost 4 bases; unmatched junction nucleotides: 4. Germline assignment: CDR1 SGHVS and CDR2 FQNEAQ. The length of the CDR3 is 14 residues. CDR3: CASSLDRVFTEAFF. CDR3 nucleotide sequence: TGTGCCAGCAGCTTGGACAGGGTCTTCACTGAAGCTTTCTTT. The full variable domain, completed using reference TRBV7-8 and TRBJ1-1, is GAGVSQSPRYKVAKRGQDVALRCDPISGHVSLFWYQQALGQGPEFLTYFQNEAQLDKSGLPSDRFFAERPEGSVSTLKIQRTQQEDSAVYLCASSLDRVFTEAFFGQGTRLTVV.

V is TRBV7-9 and J is TRBJ1-2; TRBD1 matches at 8 bases. The germline V gene has CDR1 SEHNR and CDR2 FQNEAQ (reference sequence). V shed 1 base and J 7 bases; nucleotides not matched to a gene: 14. The CDR3 runs to 17 residues. Here the CDR3 reads CASSLGDGRGRRSGYTF. The CDR3 DNA reads TGTGCCAGCAGCTTAGGGGACGGCAGGGGGCGGAGAAGTGGCTACACCTTC.

This clonotype was picked up one time. The V gene is TRBV20-1, the J gene TRBJ1-1, with 7 bases lining up with TRBD1. Losses at the gene ends were 3 bases for V and 1 base for J; bases not matched to a gene: 5. This CDR3 has 14 amino acids. The germline V gene has CDR1 DFQATT and CDR2 SNEGSKA (reference sequence). The CDR3 loop reads CSARDPGGNTEAFF. CDR3 in DNA: TGCAGTGCTAGGGACCCAGGGGGGAACACTGAAGCTTTCTTT.

This clonotype was found many times. J is TRBJ1-1 and V is TRBV6-5, with D unresolved. This CDR3 comprises 13 residues. Germline V CDR1 and CDR2: MNHEY, SVGAGI. Between the trimmed V and J ends, which lost 2 bases and 5 bases, there was a span of 9 bases. CDR3 coding DNA: TGTGCCAGCAGTTACGGAGTGGTAACTGAAGCTTTCTTT. Its translation is CASSYGVVTEAFF.

This clonotype was observed at least ten times. V gene TRBV29-1 combines with J gene TRBJ1-2, with a tentative D call TRBD1 (6 bases). The CDR3 runs 12 residues. Germline V lookup: CDR1 SQVTM, CDR2 ANQGSEA. Trimming left V 4 bases short and J 7 bases short, with 13 bases between. The CDR3 reads CSVGRQGSGYTF. The CDR3 DNA reads TGCAGCGTTGGGCGGCAGGGGAGTGGCTACACCTTC.

This clonotype was observed at least ten times. The V call is TRBV20-1, the J call TRBJ2-5; D is ambiguous. The CDR3 runs 12 residues. Germline CDR1 and CDR2: DFQATT and SNEGSKA (reference sequence). V lost 3 bases and J lost 1, with 6 bases in between. The CDR3 coding sequence is TGCAGTGCTAGGGGCTTCCAAGAGACCCAGTACTTC. Amino acid sequence: CSARGFQETQYF.

This clonotype was seen ten or more times. The V call is TRBV12-3 or TRBV12-4, the J call TRBJ1-5, with a weak D call TRBD1 (5 bases). The CDR3 sequence is 14 residues long. With 4 bases removed from V and 3 bases from J, the gap between germline ends came to 10 bases. CDR3 nucleotide sequence: TGTGCCAGCAGTTCGGTAGGGACCAATCAGCCCCAGCATTTT. Its translation: CASSSVGTNQPQHF.

The CDR3 protein is CASSLERGTNTEAFF. CDR3 DNA sequence: TGCGCCAGCAGCTTGGAGCGGGGCACGAACACTGAAGCTTTCTTT. The gene calls are TRBV5-1 and TRBJ1-1; tentative D call: TRBD1 (5 bases). The V end lost 0 bases, the J end lost 1 base, and 10 bases lay between the germline ends. Germline-derived CDR1 and CDR2 are SGHRS and YFSETQ. The CDR3 is made up of 15 amino acids. The complete variable domain, with remaining parts taken from reference TRBV5-1 and TRBJ1-1, reads KAGVTQTPRYLIKTRGQQVTLSCSPISGHRSVSWYQQTPGQGLQFLFEYFSETQRNKGNFPGRFSGRQFSNSRSEMNVSTLELGDSALYLCASSLERGTNTEAFFGQGTRLTVV.

This rearrangement joins TRBV19 to TRBJ1-1, with D possibly being TRBD1 (5 bases). The CDR3 loop spans 13 amino acids. Trimming took 10 bases from V and 6 from J, leaving 18 bases between them. Germline lookup yields CDR1 LNHDA and CDR2 SQIVND (reference sequence). The CDR3 reads CATAAGNFAEAFF. The CDR3 bases are TGTGCCACTGCGGCAGGGAATTTCGCTGAAGCTTTCTTT.

This clonotype was seen a few times. The CDR3 DNA reads TGCAGTGCTAGAGATCTAGCGGGGCCCTCCTACGAGCAGTACTTC. It specifies CSARDLAGPSYEQYF. This rearrangement joins TRBV20-1 to TRBJ2-7, with 9 bases identical to TRBD2. This CDR3 is 15 amino acids long. Germline V gives CDR1 DFQATT, CDR2 SNEGSKA (reference sequence). The V and J ends lost 0 bases and 0 bases, in that order; junction bases with no gene match: 3.

This clonotype was observed a few times. The chain joins TRBV6-2 or TRBV6-3 to TRBJ2-5; D is unresolved. The V and J ends lost 0 bases and 2 bases respectively, with 7 bases between them. CDR1 and CDR2 from the germline V gene are MNHEY and SVGEGT. The CDR3 sequence is 14 residues long. DNA for the CDR3: TGTGCCAGCAGTTACTCGAGCCCGCAAGAGACCCAGTACTTC. Protein: CASSYSSPQETQYF.

The rearrangement uses TRBV4-3 and TRBJ1-1; no reliable D call. Germline CDR1 and CDR2: LGHNA and YSLEER. This CDR3 has 13 amino acids. V gave up 0 bases and J gave up 7 bases, with 9 bases separating them. As DNA, the CDR3 is TGCGCCAGCAGCCAAGATTGGGGAGTTGAAGCTTTCTTT. Translating it yields CASSQDWGVEAFF.

The chain couples TRBV10-1 to TRBJ1-6; TRBD1 aligns across 7 bases. This CDR3 has 13 residues. J was trimmed by 8 bases and V by 6 bases; bases with no gene match: 4. Germline V CDR1 and CDR2: WNHNN, SYGVQD (reference sequence). The CDR3 protein is CASRARGDSPLHF. The DNA for the CDR3 is TGCGCCAGCAGGGCCAGGGGGGATTCACCCCTCCACTTT.

Comment on this clonotype: A single base separates this from a much larger clone, so it may be a read error. The final CDR3 position lacks the conserved phenylalanine or tryptophan, pointing to a likely read error. The chain couples TRBV7-2 to TRBJ2-7; D unclear. The germline CDR1 and CDR2 sequences are SGHTA and FQGNSA. V lost 1 base, J lost 6 bases, and 10 bases lay in between. The length of the CDR3 is 13 residues. Here the CDR3 DNA reads TGTGCCAGCAGCTTAGATCAGGAGCTCGAGCAGTACCTC. Translation gives CASSLDQELEQYL.

J is TRBJ1-2 and V is TRBV7-2, with TRBD1 as a possible D gene (5 bases). CDR1 is SGHTA and CDR2 is FQGNSA in the germline V gene. This CDR3 comprises 14 residues. The V and J ends lost 4 bases and 4 bases respectively, with 13 bases between them. The CDR3 spells CASSSLKGAYGYTF. Written as DNA, the CDR3 is TGTGCCAGCAGCTCCCTTAAAGGGGCCTATGGCTACACCTTC.

This clonotype appeared a few times. The rearrangement joins TRBV24-1 to TRBJ2-7; D call uncertain. The germline V and J ends were trimmed by 2 bases and 2 bases, with 6 bases remaining between them. This CDR3 spans 13 amino acids. Germline-derived CDR1 and CDR2 are KGHDR and SFDVKD. CDR3 nucleotides: TGTGCCACCAGTGATTCGGATGCCTACGAGCAGTACTTC. This gives the protein CATSDSDAYEQYF.

This chain links TRBV6-4 with TRBJ1-1; no definite D call. The germline V and J ends were trimmed by 4 bases and 4 bases, with 16 bases remaining between them. The CDR3 has 15 residues. Germline V gives CDR1 MRHNA, CDR2 SNTAGT. CDR3 DNA: TGTGCCAGCAGTGCCTCCGAGGACCGCGGCACTGAAGCTTTCTTT. Translation gives CASSASEDRGTEAFF.

Only a few counts were recorded for this clonotype. The chain combines TRBV5-4 with TRBJ1-4, with D perhaps TRBD1 (6 bases). The germline V gene has CDR1 SGHNT and CDR2 YYREEE (reference sequence). The CDR3 consists of 13 residues. V lost 4 bases and J 5 bases, leaving 9 bases between the germline ends. The CDR3 spells CASSPDRNEKLFF. In DNA, the CDR3 is TGTGCCAGCAGCCCCGACAGGAATGAAAAACTGTTTTTT.

This clonotype has ten or more counts. This sequence joins TRBV7-9 and TRBJ1-2; D perhaps matches TRBD1 (5 bases). The CDR3 covers 14 residues. Trimming shortened V by 7 bases and J by 3 bases, and 15 bases separated the two germline ends. Germline values: CDR1 SEHNR, CDR2 FQNEAQ (reference sequence). The CDR3 DNA is TGTGCCAGCACCCCGAGTGGGGGGGACTATGGCTACACCTTC. It is translated as CASTPSGGDYGYTF.

This clonotype occurred a few times. The chain recombines TRBV6-6 with TRBJ1-5; 8 bases agree with TRBD1. After removal of 6 bases from V and 5 bases from J, the junction contained 9 bases not matched to a gene. Germline CDR1 is MNHNY and CDR2 is SVGAGI (reference sequence). The CDR3 sequence is 15 residues long. The CDR3 sequence: CASSPDRGWDQPQHF. For the CDR3, the DNA is TGTGCCAGCAGCCCTGACAGGGGATGGGATCAGCCCCAGCATTTT.